This is a list of T cell receptor beta chains from one sample in a study of T-cell memory formation after mild COVID-19. Via MiXCR, TCRdb re-called the 5' RACE reads, giving one row per CDR3 protein. The data hold over 300,000 distinct CDR3 sequences, with approximately 22% observed a single time. The sample taken for sequencing was PBMCs or a T cell subset sorted from them (not recorded which). These receptors originate from a man younger than 35 who had mild COVID-19 (a few samples of this study predate the infection). Cell type and time point are not known. CDR3s include the opening cysteine and the closing phenylalanine or tryptophan. A D gene is named only where the DNA matches it firmly.

V,J,D,CDR3
TRBV4-1,TRBJ2-2,TRBD2,CASSTGGRANTGELFF
TRBV7-9,TRBJ2-5,.,CASTQPSGETQYF
TRBV12-3/TRBV12-4,TRBJ1-2,TRBD1,CASTVTGGIYGYTF
TRBV7-8,TRBJ2-2,.,CASSLAQSGTHNTGELFF
TRBV6-2/TRBV6-3,TRBJ2-4,.,CASSSIALGAAGIQYF
TRBV9,TRBJ2-1,TRBD1,CASSVAIGQGLRDEQFF
TRBV12-3/TRBV12-4,TRBJ2-2,TRBD2,CASTPPGTSAAGELFF
TRBV20-1,TRBJ1-6,.,CSARGPDNSPLHF
TRBV6-6,TRBJ2-2,TRBD1,CARSYPRGRANTGELFF
TRBV29-1,TRBJ2-5,.,CSVDDIQETQYF
TRBV24-1,TRBJ2-1,TRBD2,CATSDPGLAGDEQFF
TRBV29-1,TRBJ2-3,.,CSVEDHGSLRDTQYF
TRBV28,TRBJ1-1,.,CATNPGGKKTEAFF
TRBV11-2,TRBJ2-2,.,CASSLRGTTPGELFF
TRBV9,TRBJ2-1,TRBD2,CASSATSVHNEQFF
TRBV3-1,TRBJ2-1,TRBD2,CASSQVLDVGEGEQFF
TRBV27,TRBJ2-5,.,CASSLEPGLETQYF
TRBV28,TRBJ1-5,TRBD1,CASSLGGQDPQPQHF
TRBV5-1,TRBJ2-3,TRBD2,CASSLALAGGPPDTQYF
TRBV7-6,TRBJ1-1,TRBD1,CASSSQGGNTEAFF
TRBV4-2,TRBJ2-5,.,CASSQELTRGQETQYF
TRBV20-1,TRBJ1-2,TRBD1,CSAERQGDNYGYTF
TRBV12-3/TRBV12-4,TRBJ2-1,.,CASSPRQMYTEQFF
TRBV13,TRBJ2-5,.,CASSLASSETQYF
TRBV9,TRBJ2-3,TRBD2,CASSTTSGGPYTQYF
TRBV25-1,TRBJ1-1,TRBD1,CATHGQGNTEAFF
TRBV24-1,TRBJ2-1,TRBD2,CATEDGGVDEQFF
TRBV5-1,TRBJ2-1,TRBD2,CASSLIPERGGHDEQFF
TRBV4-2,TRBJ2-1,.,CASSQDRDNEQFF
TRBV7-3,TRBJ2-1,.,CASSLEGLSEQFF
TRBV20-1,TRBJ2-5,.,CSASESRRGETQYF
TRBV9,TRBJ2-1,TRBD1,CASTSGTGYNEQFF
TRBV7-3,TRBJ1-2,TRBD1,CASSLVQGRGYTF
TRBV27,TRBJ2-4,.,CASSLFAERGIQYF
TRBV12-3/TRBV12-4,TRBJ2-3,.,CASSFQGVTQYF
TRBV7-8,TRBJ2-1,.,CASSVRQGGFEQFF
TRBV12-3/TRBV12-4,TRBJ1-5,.,CASSLATDQPQHF
TRBV6-2/TRBV6-3,TRBJ2-2,.,CASSPYWDGELFF
TRBV28,TRBJ1-5,TRBD1,CASRRDRGYDQPQHF
TRBV27,TRBJ1-2,.,CASRPTGGRGYTF
TRBV19,TRBJ1-1,.,CASRPGFGHTEAFF
TRBV12-3/TRBV12-4,TRBJ2-1,.,CASRSGSSYNEQFF
TRBV5-1,TRBJ2-4,.,CASSLNRAEGDIQYF
TRBV7-2,TRBJ1-1,TRBD1,CASSWVPGQRTEAFF
TRBV4-2,TRBJ1-2,.,CASSQDGRRYTF
TRBV5-1,TRBJ2-7,.,CASSLAGLSYEQYF
TRBV5-6,TRBJ2-3,.,CASSRPQDTQYF
TRBV5-5,TRBJ2-3,.,CASSTLLGGVADTQYF
TRBV10-3,TRBJ1-6,.,CAIRGSGPLHF
TRBV6-5,TRBJ2-2,TRBD1,CASSYSTGRTGELFF
TRBV18,TRBJ2-7,.,CASSPPGSQGREYEQYF
TRBV7-2,TRBJ1-1,.,CASSAKRGETEAFF
TRBV2,TRBJ2-1,.,CASKRIASYNEQFF
TRBV27,TRBJ1-2,.,CASSYAAGDYGYTF